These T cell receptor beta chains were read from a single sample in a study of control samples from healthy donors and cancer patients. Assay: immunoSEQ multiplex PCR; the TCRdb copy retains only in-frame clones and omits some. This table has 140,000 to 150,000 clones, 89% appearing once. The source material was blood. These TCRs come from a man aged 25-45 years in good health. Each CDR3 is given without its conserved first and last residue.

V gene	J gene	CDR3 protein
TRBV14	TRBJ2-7	ASSQVQGSYEQY
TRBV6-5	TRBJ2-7	ASMVGGSYEQY
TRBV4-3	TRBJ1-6	ASSQDWAQGAQSPLH
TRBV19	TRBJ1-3	ASSQSTGAGNTIY
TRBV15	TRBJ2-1	ATQPSGRASGHEQF
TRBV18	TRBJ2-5	ASSRQRGLETQY
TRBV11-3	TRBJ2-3	ASSSGVSDTQY
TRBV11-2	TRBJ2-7	ASSLDLGTGVEQY
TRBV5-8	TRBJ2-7	ASSLNRQGPYEQY
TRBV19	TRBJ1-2	ASSITDSNYGYT
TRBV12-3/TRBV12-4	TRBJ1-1	ASSPFRDTEAF
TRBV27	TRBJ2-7	ASSFFQGETYEQY
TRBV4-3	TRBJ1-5	ASSKTRGSNQPQH
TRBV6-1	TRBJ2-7	ASSEDRPSSYEQY
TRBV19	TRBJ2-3	ASREAGGPRYDKY
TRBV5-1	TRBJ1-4	ASSFGRNEELF
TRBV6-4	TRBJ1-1	ASTPGPESSTEAF
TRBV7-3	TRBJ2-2	ASSLYSGSSGELF
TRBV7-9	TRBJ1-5	ASSLDQVANQPQH
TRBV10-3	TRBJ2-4	AISESIEHIQY
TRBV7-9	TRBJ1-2	ASSMRGTALYGYT
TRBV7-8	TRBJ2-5	ASSLGGAGAIAQY
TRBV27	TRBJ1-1	ASSSQQAPNTEAF
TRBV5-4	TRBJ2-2	ASSPQGPRNTGELF
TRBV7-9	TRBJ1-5	ASTTGGASNQPQH
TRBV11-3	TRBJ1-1	ASSYSLGLLRTEAF
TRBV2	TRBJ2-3	VSSGSDTQY
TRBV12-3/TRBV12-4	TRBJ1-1	ASSLGQGAF
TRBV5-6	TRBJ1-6	ASSLTGATRSPLH